This TCR beta chain was profiled in a study of T-cell memory formation after mild COVID-19. General study findings and limits: Day 15 to 85 contracting clones showed balanced CD4/CD8; day 15 to 37 expanders favored CD4+. The appearance of some responding clones in pre-infection memory suggested that cross-reactive memory joined.

To note about this clonotype: Its specificity is unknown.

Each CDR3 protein gets one entry after TCRdb re-called the 5' RACE reads with MiXCR. Among just over 200,000 distinct CDR3 sequences listed, more than 8% were seen once. With V trimmed by 0 bases and J by 2 bases, 22 bases remained unmatched. The CDR3 length is 22 residues. Germline loops: CDR1 SGHRS, CDR2 YFSETQ. The clonotype comes from a man aged 18 to 30 who had mild COVID-19 (a few samples of this study predate the infection). Cell type and time point are not known. The sequenced material came from PBMCs or a T cell subset sorted from them (not recorded which). The genes are TRBV5-1 and TRBJ2-4, with 8 positions matching TRBD1. This CDR3 is CASSLAWQGAFAFGSSKNIQYF. In DNA form, the CDR3 reads TGCGCCAGCAGCTTGGCCTGGCAGGGGGCTTTTGCTTTTGGTAGTTCCAAAAACATTCAGTACTTC. The complete variable domain, with remaining parts taken from reference TRBV5-1 and TRBJ2-4, reads KAGVTQTPRYLIKTRGQQVTLSCSPISGHRSVSWYQQTPGQGLQFLFEYFSETQRNKGNFPGRFSGRQFSNSRSEMNVSTLELGDSALYLCASSLAWQGAFAFGSSKNIQYFGAGTRLSVL.